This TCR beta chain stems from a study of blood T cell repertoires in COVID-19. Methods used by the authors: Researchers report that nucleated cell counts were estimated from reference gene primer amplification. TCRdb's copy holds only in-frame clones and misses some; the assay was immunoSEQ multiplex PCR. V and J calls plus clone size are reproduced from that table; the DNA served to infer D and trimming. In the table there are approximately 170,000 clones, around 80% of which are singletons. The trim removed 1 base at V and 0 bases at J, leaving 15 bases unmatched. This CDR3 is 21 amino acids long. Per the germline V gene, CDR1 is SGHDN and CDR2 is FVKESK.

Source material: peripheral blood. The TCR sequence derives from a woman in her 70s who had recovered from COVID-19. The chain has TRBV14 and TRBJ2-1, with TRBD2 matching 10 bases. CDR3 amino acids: CASSQVSWLAGVSSSYNEQFF. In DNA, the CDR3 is TGTGCCAGCAGCCAAGTATCTTGGCTAGCGGGAGTCTCGAGCTCCTACAATGAGCAGTTCTTC.